These 31 T cell receptor delta chains originate from one sample sequenced in a study of gamma-delta T cells after stem cell transplantation. TCRdb repeated clone calling on the RT-PCR reads with CATT. The top ten clones hold about a tenth of a sample with 2,500 to 3,000 delta-chain clones, 7% to 9.5% of them seen once. Sequencing used gamma-delta T cells. These receptor sequences come from a human donor. It is not recorded whose cells these are; they may come from a transplant donor.

Details on this clone: A far larger clone differs by one base, so this is likely a read error. Other DNA sequences of this sample code for an identical CDR3. The chain recombines TRDV2 with TRDJ2; 7 bases line up with TRDD3. Germline CDR1 and CDR2: GEAIGNYY and EKD. The CDR3 spans 15 residues. The CDR3 DNA reads as TGTGCCTGCGACACCGTTGGGGATAAGGTAGCACAACTCTTCTTT. It specifies CACDTVGDKVAQLFF.

This clone was counted between two and nine times. TCRdb's entry gives the protein of a much larger clone, which mismatches this DNA's translation at residue 5, likely from a read error; the protein reported here is translated from the DNA. The chain uses TRDV2 and TRDJ3; 12 nucleotides match TRDD3. Looked up from germline, CDR1 is GEAIGNYY and CDR2 is EKD. V gave up 2 bases and J gave up 0 bases; unmatched junction bases: 1. The CDR3 loop spans 18 amino acids. CDR3 in amino acids: CACDRLGDTSWDTRQMFF. The CDR3 DNA sequence: TGTGCCTGTGACAGACTGGGGGATACCTCCTGGGACACCCGACAGATGTTTTTC.

Note on this clone: Since a much larger clone is just one base distant, this may be a read error. At the DNA level, this CDR3 is encoded by other sequences in the same sample as well. This chain connects TRDV2 to TRDJ1; the match to TRDD3 covers 8 bases. The length of the CDR3 is 17 residues. In germline, CDR1 is GEAIGNYY, CDR2 EKD. CDR3 residues: CACDTVSNWGYTDKLIF. The CDR3 bases are TGCGCCTGTGACACCGTCTCTAACTGGGGGTACACCGATAAACTCATCTTT.

In its sample, this clone was seen a few times. V and J are TRDV2 and TRDJ2; 8 bases are shared with TRDD3. CDR1 is GEAIGNYY and CDR2 is EKD in the germline V gene. The CDR3 spans 16 residues. V was pared by 2 bases and J by 0 bases, with 4 bases of the junction left unmatched. CDR3 sequence: CACDIMGDALTAQLFF. The CDR3 DNA follows: TGTGCCTGTGACATAATGGGGGATGCTTTGACAGCACAACTCTTCTTT.

In regard to this clone: This likely stems from a read error, as it lies one base from a far larger clone. Different DNA sequences within this sample yield the same CDR3. V is TRDV2 and J is TRDJ1, with TRDD3 matching over 8 bases. Per the germline V gene, CDR1 is GEAIGNYY and CDR2 is EKD. This CDR3 contains 14 residues. V lost 2 bases to trimming and J lost 1 base; unmatched junction nucleotides: 2. The CDR3 is CACDILGGTDKLIF. DNA for the CDR3: TGTGCCTGTGACATACTGGGGGGCACCGATAAACTCATCTTT.

As to this clone: Additional DNA sequences in this sample encode the identical CDR3. V and J are TRDV1 and TRDJ1; 11 bases are shared with TRDD3. After removal of 0 bases from V and 3 bases from J, the junction contained 9 bases not matched to a gene. This CDR3 spans 18 amino acids. Germline V gives CDR1 TSWWSYY, CDR2 QGS. In DNA, the CDR3 is TGTGCTCTTGGGGAACTAGGTTTACCTGGGGGATACTCCGATAAACTCATCTTT. This encodes CALGELGLPGGYSDKLIF.

This clone is deemed medium-sized. The V call is TRDV2, the J call TRDJ2, with 7 bases aligning to TRDD3. The V and J ends lost 0 bases and 4 bases, in that order; junction bases with no gene match: 1. This CDR3 spans 14 amino acids. Germline assignment: CDR1 GEAIGNYY and CDR2 EKD. DNA for the CDR3: TGTGCCTGTGACACCTGGGGGAGGACAGCACAACTCTTCTTT. This translates into CACDTWGRTAQLFF.

Worth noting for this clone: A far more abundant clone sits one base away, making this likely a read error. The chain combines TRDV2 with TRDJ3; 13 bases line up with TRDD3. CDR1 GEAIGNYY and CDR2 EKD come from the germline V gene. The CDR3 runs to 21 residues. The CDR3 region has the DNA TGTGCCCGTGACCACGTACTGGGGGATACGCAAGGCTCCTGGGACACCCGACAGATGTTTTTC. Translating gives CARDHVLGDTQGSWDTRQMFF.

This clone occurred a few times. A read error may be the cause here, since a much bigger clone is one base away. The sample holds other DNA sequences that translate to the same CDR3. The CDR3, as DNA: TGTGCCTGCGACATACTGGGGGAGACAGCACAACTCTTCTTT. Protein product: CACDILGETAQLFF. The rearrangement links TRDV2 to TRDJ2; 9 nucleotides agree with TRDD3. The germline CDR1 and CDR2 sequences are GEAIGNYY and EKD. This CDR3 has 14 residues.

This clone turned up a few times. One base away lies a much larger clone, so this may be a sequencing read error. V and J are TRDV2 and TRDJ1; 11 bases match TRDD3. The length of the CDR3 is 16 residues. Germline CDR1 reads GEAIGNYY; CDR2 reads EKD. The CDR3 here is CARDTLGDTHTDKLIF. The DNA of the CDR3 is TGTGCCCGTGACACCTTGGGGGATACGCATACCGATAAACTCATCTTT.

This clone is medium-sized (0.01 to 0.1%) within its sample. The chain employs TRDV2 and TRDJ3, with 12 bases fitting TRDD3. CDR1 and CDR2 (germline): GEAIGNYY, EKD. V was pared by 0 bases and J by 0 bases, with 8 bases of the junction left unmatched. The CDR3 loop spans 21 amino acids. The CDR3, as DNA: TGTGCCTGTGACACCATCTGGGGGATACGTGGCAGCTCCTGGGACACCCGACAGATGTTTTTC. It specifies CACDTIWGIRGSSWDTRQMFF.

This clone was detected once. This likely traces to a read error, being one base from a far larger clone. The V call is TRDV2, the J call TRDJ3, with 8 bases identical to TRDD3. Germline V gene lookup returns CDR1 GEAIGNYY and CDR2 EKD. The V and J ends lost 0 bases and 8 bases, in that order; junction bases with no gene match: 17. The CDR3 is 20 amino acids. Here the CDR3 DNA reads TGTGCCTGTGACACCGTGAAGAGACTGGGGATACCCTCCCACACCCGACAGATGTTTTTC. Its translation is CACDTVKRLGIPSHTRQMFF.

This clone has a handful of counts. A read error may be the cause here, since a much bigger clone is one base away. The chain couples TRDV2 to TRDJ1; 9 positions match TRDD3. Trimming cost V 3 bases and J 8 bases; bases outside gene matches: 36. Per the germline V gene, CDR1 is GEAIGNYY and CDR2 is EKD. This CDR3 has 23 amino acids. The CDR3 coding sequence is TGTGCCTGTGACCCTCCGTTACCTCCTACTATTCTTCTTCACATACTGGGGGAGGCAAAACTCATCTTT. Translation: CACDPPLPPTILLHILGEAKLIF.

The sample holds a few counts of this clone. A far larger clone is one base from this, pointing to a likely read error. This rearrangement joins TRDV2 to TRDJ3; 10 bases align to TRDD3. CDR1 is GEAIGNYY and CDR2 is EKD in the germline V gene. This CDR3 is 21 amino acids long. This CDR3 is CACDTVLGDHQSSWETRQMFF. For the CDR3, the DNA is TGTGCCTGTGACACCGTACTGGGGGATCACCAGAGCTCCTGGGAGACCCGACAGATGTTTTTC.

In its sample, this clone was seen a few times. Being one base from a much bigger clone, this may be a read error. V is TRDV3 and J is TRDJ1, with TRDD3 as a possible D gene (5 bases). The V gene's germline CDR1 is TVYSNPD and CDR2 GDNSRS (reference sequence). Trimming took 4 bases from V and 6 from J, leaving 24 bases between them. The CDR3 sequence is 15 residues long. In DNA form, the CDR3 reads TGTGCCTCTATGGGGCCGTACCGAGGGACCAATAAACTCATCTTT. It is translated as CASMGPYRGTNKLIF.

This clone showed up just a few times. With only one base between it and a far larger clone, this is likely a read error. This CDR3 is also generated by other DNA sequences in the sample. The CDR3 here is CACDTWGISLSWDTRQMFF. Written as DNA, the CDR3 is TGTGCCTGTGACACCTGGGGGATATCCCTCTCCTGGGACACTCGACAGATGTTTTTC. V gene TRDV2 combines with J gene TRDJ3, with 9 bases that match TRDD3. The CDR3 totals 19 residues. CDR1 is GEAIGNYY, CDR2 EKD, per germline.

The sample holds one count of this clone. One base separates it from a far larger clone, so it is likely a read error. Different DNA sequences within this sample yield the same CDR3. The chain couples TRDV2 to TRDJ3, with 10 bases matching TRDD3. Germline CDR1 and CDR2: GEAIGNYY and EKD. This CDR3 comprises 20 residues. The CDR3 nucleotides are TGTGCCTGTGACGTACTGGGGGATCGTCCAAGCTCCTGGGACACCCGCCAGATGTTTTTC. Its translation: CACDVLGDRPSSWDTRQMFF.

This sequence joins TRDV2 and TRDJ3, with 10 bases lining up with TRDD3. There are 21 residues in the CDR3. Germline CDR1 reads GEAIGNYY; CDR2 reads EKD. V gave up 0 bases and J gave up 0 bases; unmatched junction bases: 10. CDR3 nucleotides: TGTGCCTGTGACACCGGGGGATACGACTTAGTACCCTCCTGGGACACCCGACAGATGTTTTTC. Translated, it gives CACDTGGYDLVPSWDTRQMFF.

On this clone: This likely stems from a read error, as it lies one base from a far larger clone. This CDR3 reads CACDTYWGLKGEPHTDKLIF. CDR3 coding DNA: TGTGCCTGTGATACGTACTGGGGACTTAAAGGGGAACCGCACACCGATAAACTCATCTTT. The chain joins TRDV2 to TRDJ1; 7 bases are a match to TRDD3. The CDR3 has 20 amino acids. Germline CDR1 GEAIGNYY, CDR2 EKD. V gave up 4 bases and J gave up 0 bases; unmatched junction bases: 22.

This clone has just a few counts. V gene TRDV1 combines with J gene TRDJ1; TRDD3 aligns across 13 bases. This CDR3 is 21 amino acids long. Germline lookup yields CDR1 TSWWSYY and CDR2 QGS. Losses at the gene ends were 2 bases for V and 0 bases for J; bases not matched to a gene: 15. The CDR3 loop reads CALGEIASYWGIRPDTDKLIF. CDR3 in DNA: TGTGCTCTTGGGGAAATAGCCTCGTACTGGGGGATACGGCCTGACACCGATAAACTCATCTTT.

This clone has more than one count but fewer than ten. Other DNA sequences from this sample encode an identical CDR3 as well. The chain links TRDV1 to TRDJ2; TRDD3 matches 9 bases. Germline V gene sequence: CDR1 TSWWSYY, CDR2 QGS. The length of the CDR3 is 19 residues. V gave up 3 bases and J gave up 4 bases; unmatched junction bases: 15. In DNA form, the CDR3 reads TGTGCTCTTGGGGATAAGGGTGGTAGGGGGATACTTGGGACAGCACAACTCTTCTTT. Its translation is CALGDKGGRGILGTAQLFF.

Only a few counts were recorded for this clone. Given a much more abundant clone one base away, this may be a read error. Different DNA sequences within this sample yield the same CDR3. CDR3 DNA sequence: TGCGCTCTTGGGGAACTGCCGGTTGCGTACACCGATAAACTCATCTTT. This gives the protein CALGELPVAYTDKLIF. This rearrangement joins TRDV1 to TRDJ1; tentatively, D is TRDD3 (5 bases). The CDR3 runs 16 residues. Germline-derived CDR1 and CDR2 are TSWWSYY and QGS.

A word on this clone: This likely came from a read error, as a far larger clone is one base away. The chain has TRDV2 and TRDJ3; 10 nucleotides match TRDD3. Germline V gene lookup returns CDR1 GEAIGNYY and CDR2 EKD. This CDR3 contains 20 residues. CDR3 sequence reads: CARDVLGDRPSSWDTRQMFF. DNA for the CDR3: TGTGCCCGTGACGTACTGGGGGATCGTCCAAGCTCCTGGGACACCCGACAGATGTTTTTC.

As for this clone: Given a far larger clone just one base away, this is likely a sequencing read error. Other DNA sequences within the sample encode an identical CDR3. The chain joins TRDV2 to TRDJ2, with 9 positions matching TRDD3. The germline gives CDR1 GEAIGNYY, CDR2 EKD. The CDR3 contains 21 residues. The CDR3 reads CACDSLGRGIPGQALTAQLFF. The DNA of the CDR3 is TGTGCCTGTGACTCCCTAGGACGGGGGATACCCGGACAGGCTTTGACGGCACAACTCTTCTTT.

With regard to this clone: With a far larger clone one base away, a read error is the likely cause. Other DNA sequences in this specimen translate into the identical CDR3. This rearrangement joins TRDV2 to TRDJ3; 12 bases line up with TRDD3. The V gene's germline CDR1 is GEAIGNYY and CDR2 EKD. This CDR3 region has 21 residues. Written as DNA, the CDR3 is TGTGCCTGTGACACTACCACTGGGGGATACCGGAGCTCCTGGGACACCCGACAGATGTTTTTT. Translation: CACDTTTGGYRSSWDTRQMFF.

This chain uses TRDV2 with TRDJ3; 10 bases align to TRDD3. The length of the CDR3 is 22 residues. The germline gives CDR1 GEAIGNYY, CDR2 EKD. V was pared by 3 bases and J by 0 bases, with 16 bases of the junction left unmatched. The CDR3 protein is CACDAVPPTGGSSSWDTRQMFF. The CDR3 nucleotides are TGTGCCTGTGACGCCGTCCCTCCTACTGGGGGATCTTCCTCCTGGGACACCCGACAGATGTTTTTC.

A word on this clone: A far more abundant clone sits one base away, making this likely a read error. Additional DNA sequences in this sample encode the identical CDR3. The rearrangement uses TRDV2 and TRDJ1; D possibly corresponds to TRDD3 (6 bases). The V end lost 0 bases, the J end lost 2 bases, and 21 bases lay between the germline ends. The germline gives CDR1 GEAIGNYY, CDR2 EKD. This CDR3 contains 18 residues. CDR3 in amino acids: CACDTGGGRGSETDKLIF. The CDR3 DNA sequence: TGTGCCTGTGACACCGGTGGGGGCCGTGGGAGTGAAACCGATAAACTCATCTTT.

This clone was detected only a few times. This DNA's translation and the protein TCRdb lists, from a much larger clone, do not match at residue 3, likely due to a read error; the protein shown is translated from the DNA. This chain joins TRDV2 and TRDJ1; 7 positions agree with TRDD3. From germline, CDR1 is GEAIGNYY and CDR2 EKD. This CDR3 comprises 13 residues. The CDR3 DNA sequence: TGTGCCCGTGACACCTGGGGGTCCGATAAACTCATCTTT. Protein: CARDTWGSDKLIF.

Comment on this clone: Since a far larger clone is one base different, this is likely a read error. The same CDR3 can be traced to other DNA sequences in this sample. This chain joins TRDV2 and TRDJ2; 9 bases align to TRDD3. The CDR3 consists of 15 residues. CDR1 is GEAIGNYY and CDR2 is EKD in the germline V gene. The V segment lost 2 bases and the J segment 4 bases; nucleotides outside the gene matches: 4. The CDR3 loop reads CACDILGDTTAQLFF. The CDR3 DNA is TGTGCCTGTGACATACTGGGGGACACGACAGCACAACTCTTCTTT.

With regard to this clone: With a far larger clone one base away, a read error is the likely cause. The chain joins TRDV2 to TRDJ3; 9 bases line up with TRDD3. The CDR3 runs to 18 residues. V lost 2 bases and J lost 0; bases outside the gene matches: 4. Germline V gene lookup returns CDR1 GEAIGNYY and CDR2 EKD. This CDR3 reads CACDILGESSWDTRQMFF. The CDR3 DNA reads TGTGCCTGTGACATACTGGGGGAGAGCTCCTGGGACACCCGACAGATGTTTTTC.

Notes on this clone: A far larger clone is only one base removed, so a read error is likely. This same CDR3 is encoded by further DNA sequences in the sample. V usage is TRDV2 and J usage is TRDJ3; D gene uncertain. The CDR3 consists of 18 residues. Germline V gene sequence: CDR1 GEAIGNYY, CDR2 EKD. V shed 7 bases and J shed 0 bases, with 18 bases lying between them. The CDR3 DNA reads as TGTGCCTGCGACGCGCTGAGGGCCAGCTCCTGGGACACCCGACAGATGTTTTTC. Translating it yields CACDALRASSWDTRQMFF.